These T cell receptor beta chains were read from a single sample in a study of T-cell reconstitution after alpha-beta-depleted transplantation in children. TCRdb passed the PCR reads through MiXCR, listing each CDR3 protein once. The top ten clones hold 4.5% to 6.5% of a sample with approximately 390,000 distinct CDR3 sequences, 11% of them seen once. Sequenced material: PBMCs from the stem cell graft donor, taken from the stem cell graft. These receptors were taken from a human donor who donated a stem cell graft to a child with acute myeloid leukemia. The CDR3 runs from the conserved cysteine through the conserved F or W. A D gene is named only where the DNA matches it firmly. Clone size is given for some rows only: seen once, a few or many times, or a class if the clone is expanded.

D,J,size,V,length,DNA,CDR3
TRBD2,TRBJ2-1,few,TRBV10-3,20,TGTGCCATCAGGCCGACCGGGACTAGCGGGGGGACTACTTCCTACAATGAGCAGTTCTTC,CAIRPTGTSGGTTSYNEQFF
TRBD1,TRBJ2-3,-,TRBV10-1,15,TGCGCCAGCAGTACCGGGACAGGAATCACAGATACGCAGTATTTT,CASSTGTGITDTQYF
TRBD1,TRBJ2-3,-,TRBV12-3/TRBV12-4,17,TGTGCCAGCAGTTTAGGCATCCGGGACAGGCGCACAGATACGCAGTATTTT,CASSLGIRDRRTDTQYF
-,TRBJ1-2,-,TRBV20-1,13,TGCAGTGCTAGAGTGGGGGGCGCCCCTGGCTACACCTTC,CSARVGGAPGYTF
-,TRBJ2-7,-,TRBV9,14,TGTGCCAGCAGCGTAGAGGTTTGGGCCTACGAGCAGTACTTC,CASSVEVWAYEQYF
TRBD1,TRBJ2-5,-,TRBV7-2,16,TGTGCCAGCAGCTGGGTGTGGGACAGAGTCCAAGAGACCCAGTACTTC,CASSWVWDRVQETQYF
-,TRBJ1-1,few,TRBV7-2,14,TGTGCCAGCAGCTTAGCGGGGGTATTGGCTGAAGCTTTCTTT,CASSLAGVLAEAFF
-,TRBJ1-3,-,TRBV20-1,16,TGCAGTGCTAGCAATGACGGGGGATCCTCTGGAAACACCATATATTTT,CSASNDGGSSGNTIYF
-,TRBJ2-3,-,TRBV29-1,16,TGCAGCGTTGAAGCGAACGGGGGGCCGTGGACAGATACGCAGTATTTT,CSVEANGGPWTDTQYF
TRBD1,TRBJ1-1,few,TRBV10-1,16,TGCGCCAGCAGTGAGTCGACAGGGTGGCGGGAGACTGAAGCTTTCTTT,CASSESTGWRETEAFF
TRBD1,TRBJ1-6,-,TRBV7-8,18,TGTGCCAGCAGCTCCCCACAGGGGCCCAGCTCCTATAATTCACCCCTCCACTTT,CASSSPQGPSSYNSPLHF
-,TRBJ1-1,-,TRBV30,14,TGTGCCTGGGCTACGGGCGTACTGAACACTGAAGCTTTCTTT,CAWATGVLNTEAFF
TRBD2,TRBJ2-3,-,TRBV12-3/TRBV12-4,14,TGTGCCTGCAGTTTGCGGGGGGCGGTAGATACGCAGTATTTT,CACSLRGAVDTQYF
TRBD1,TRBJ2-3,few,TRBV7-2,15,TGTGCCAGCAGCTTCATCCAGGGGGCGCGAGATACGCAGTATTTT,CASSFIQGARDTQYF
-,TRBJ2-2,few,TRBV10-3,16,TGTGCCATCAATTACGGGGACCCAAATCAATCCGGGGAGCTGTTTTTT,CAINYGDPNQSGELFF
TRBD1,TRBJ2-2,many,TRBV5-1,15,TGCGCCAGCAGCTTGCAGGGGGCGGACACCGGGGAGCTGTTTTTT,CASSLQGADTGELFF
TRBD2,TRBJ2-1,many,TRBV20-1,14,TGCAGTGCCCAAACTAGCGGGGCCTACAATGAGCAGTTCTTC,CSAQTSGAYNEQFF
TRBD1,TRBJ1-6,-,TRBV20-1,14,TGCAGTGCTAGAGGCGGTCAGGGGGGGACACCCCTCCACTTT,CSARGGQGGTPLHF
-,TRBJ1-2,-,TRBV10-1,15,TGCGCCAGCAGTGAGTCAACAGGGCCCTGGAATGGCTACACCTTC,CASSESTGPWNGYTF
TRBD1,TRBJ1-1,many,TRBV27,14,TGTGCCAGCAGAATCGGACAGGGGGTCACTGAAGCTTTCTTT,CASRIGQGVTEAFF
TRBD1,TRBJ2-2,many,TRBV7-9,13,TGTGCCAGCAGCCAGACAGGGCCTGGGGAGCTGTTTTTT,CASSQTGPGELFF
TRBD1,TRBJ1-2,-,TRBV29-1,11,TGCAGCGCCGGACAGGGATTAGGCTACACCTTC,CSAGQGLGYTF
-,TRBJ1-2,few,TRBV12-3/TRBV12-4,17,TGTGCCAGCAGTTTAGCGGGGGGGGACGGGGAGAACTATGGCTACACCTTC,CASSLAGGDGENYGYTF
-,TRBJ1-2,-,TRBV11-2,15,TGTGCCAGCAGCTCCCTCCGGGGGAGAGTGAATGGCTACACCTTC,CASSSLRGRVNGYTF
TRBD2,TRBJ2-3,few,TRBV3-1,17,TGTGCCAGCAGCCACCCGACTAGCGGGAGGCTCACAGATACGCAGTATTTT,CASSHPTSGRLTDTQYF
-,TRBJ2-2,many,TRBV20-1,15,TGCAGTGCTAGCTTGGAGAGTCATAACACCGGGGAGCTGTTTTTT,CSASLESHNTGELFF
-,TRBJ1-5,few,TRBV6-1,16,TGTGCCAGCAGAAGTCCGGGACTTCGAGACAATCAGCCCCAGCATTTT,CASRSPGLRDNQPQHF
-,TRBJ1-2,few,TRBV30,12,TGTGCCTGGAGTGGAACAAACTATGGCTACACCTTC,CAWSGTNYGYTF
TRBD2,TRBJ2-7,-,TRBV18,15,TGTGCCAGCTCACCCCGGGAGGCGGGTTACTACGAGCAGTACTTC,CASSPREAGYYEQYF
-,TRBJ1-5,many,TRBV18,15,TGTGCCAGCTCACCACTTCAGGGAGGCAATCAGCCCCAGCATTTT,CASSPLQGGNQPQHF
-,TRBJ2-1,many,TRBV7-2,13,TGTGCCAGCATCGGACCCCCCCTGCATGAGCAGTTCTTC,CASIGPPLHEQFF
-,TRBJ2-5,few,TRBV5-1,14,TGCGCCAGCAGCCACCCGGACAGTAAAGAGACCCAGTACTTC,CASSHPDSKETQYF
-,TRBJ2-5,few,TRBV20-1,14,TGCAGTGCTGCTCCGGGACAACAAAAAGAGACCCAGTACTTC,CSAAPGQQKETQYF
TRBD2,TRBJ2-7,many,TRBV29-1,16,TGCAGCGCCCAAATGGCTAGCGGGAGGAGCTCCTACGAGCAGTACTTC,CSAQMASGRSSYEQYF
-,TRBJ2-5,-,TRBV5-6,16,TGTGCCAGCAGCGAAGGGGACGGCTCGGGCCGAGAGACCCAGTACTTC,CASSEGDGSGRETQYF
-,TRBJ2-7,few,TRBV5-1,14,TGCGCCAGCAGCTCTGACACGGGTGAGGACGAGCAGTACTTC,CASSSDTGEDEQYF
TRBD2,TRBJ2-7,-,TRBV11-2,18,TGTGCCAGCAGCTCTAAACCCGGACTAGCGGGAGGCCCCTACGAGCAGTACTTC,CASSSKPGLAGGPYEQYF
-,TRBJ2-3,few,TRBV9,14,TGTGCCAGCAGCGGATCAGGTAGCACAGATACGCAGTATTTT,CASSGSGSTDTQYF
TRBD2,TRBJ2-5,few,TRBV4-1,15,TGCGCCAGCAGCCAAGTGGGCGGGGGCCAAGAGACCCAGTACTTC,CASSQVGGGQETQYF
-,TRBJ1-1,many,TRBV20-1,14,TGCAGTGCCTTAGCCAGGCCTTTGAACACTGAAGCTTTCTTT,CSALARPLNTEAFF